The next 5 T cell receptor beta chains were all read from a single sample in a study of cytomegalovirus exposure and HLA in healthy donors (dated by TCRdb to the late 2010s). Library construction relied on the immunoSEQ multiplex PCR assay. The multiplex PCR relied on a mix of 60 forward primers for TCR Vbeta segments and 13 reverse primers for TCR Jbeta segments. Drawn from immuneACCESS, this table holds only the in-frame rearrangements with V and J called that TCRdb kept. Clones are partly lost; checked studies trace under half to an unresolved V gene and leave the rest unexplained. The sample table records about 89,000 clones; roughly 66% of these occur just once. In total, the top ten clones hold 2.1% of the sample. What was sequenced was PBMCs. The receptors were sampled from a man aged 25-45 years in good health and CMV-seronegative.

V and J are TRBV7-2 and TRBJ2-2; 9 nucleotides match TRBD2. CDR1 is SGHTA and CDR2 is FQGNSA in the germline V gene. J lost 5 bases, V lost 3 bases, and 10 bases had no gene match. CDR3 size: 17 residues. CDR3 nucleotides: TGTGCCAGCAGCTTGGTTCTAGCGGGACTCAAAACCGGGGAGCTGTTTTTT. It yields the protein CASSLVLAGLKTGELFF.

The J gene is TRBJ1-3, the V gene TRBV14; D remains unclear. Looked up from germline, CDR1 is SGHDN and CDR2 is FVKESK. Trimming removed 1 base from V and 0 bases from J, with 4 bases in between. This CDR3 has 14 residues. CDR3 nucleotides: TGTGCCAGCAGCCAAGCTTACTCTGGAAACACCATATATTTT. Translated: CASSQAYSGNTIYF. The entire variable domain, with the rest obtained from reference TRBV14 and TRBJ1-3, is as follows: EAGVTQFPSHSVIEKGQTVTLRCDPISGHDNLYWYRRVMGKEIKFLLHFVKESKQDESGMPNNRFLAERTGGTYSTLKVQPAELEDSGVYFCASSQAYSGNTIYFGEGSWLTVV.

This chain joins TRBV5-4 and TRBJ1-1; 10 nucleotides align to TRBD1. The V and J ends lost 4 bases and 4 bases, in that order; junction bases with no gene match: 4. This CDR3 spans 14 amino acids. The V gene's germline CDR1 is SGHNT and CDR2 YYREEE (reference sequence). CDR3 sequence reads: CASSGGQGFTEAFF. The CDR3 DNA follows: TGTGCCAGCAGCGGGGGACAGGGGTTCACTGAAGCTTTCTTT. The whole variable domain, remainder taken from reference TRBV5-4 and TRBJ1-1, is ETGVTQSPTHLIKTRGQQVTLRCSSQSGHNTVSWYQQALGQGPQFIFQYYREEENGRGNFPPRFSGLQFPNYSSELNVNALELDDSALYLCASSGGQGFTEAFFGQGTRLTVV.

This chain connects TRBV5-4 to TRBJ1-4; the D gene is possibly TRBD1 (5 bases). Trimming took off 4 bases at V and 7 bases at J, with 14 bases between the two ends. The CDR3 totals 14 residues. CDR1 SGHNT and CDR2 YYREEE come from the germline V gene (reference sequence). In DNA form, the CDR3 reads TGTGCCAGCAGCCCGGGGACGGAGGGTGAAAAACTGTTTTTT. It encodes CASSPGTEGEKLFF.

This chain's CDR3 is CAQGGLSGNTIYF. CDR3 sequence (DNA): TGTGCCCAAGGAGGTTTGTCTGGAAACACCATATATTTT. The chain joins TRBV2 to TRBJ1-3; D not resolved. CDR1 SNHLY and CDR2 FYNNEI come from the germline V gene. V dropped 11 bases and J dropped 1 base, with 12 bases sitting between them. The CDR3 totals 13 residues.